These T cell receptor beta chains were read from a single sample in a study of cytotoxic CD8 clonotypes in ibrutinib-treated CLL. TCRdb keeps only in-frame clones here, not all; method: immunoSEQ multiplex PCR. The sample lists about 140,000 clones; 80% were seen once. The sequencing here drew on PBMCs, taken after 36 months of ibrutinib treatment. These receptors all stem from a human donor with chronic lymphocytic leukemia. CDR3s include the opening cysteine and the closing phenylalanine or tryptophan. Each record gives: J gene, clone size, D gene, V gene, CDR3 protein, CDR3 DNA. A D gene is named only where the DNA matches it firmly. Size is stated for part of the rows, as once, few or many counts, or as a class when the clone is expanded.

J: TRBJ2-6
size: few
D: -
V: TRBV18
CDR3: CASSSQGMAGANVLTF
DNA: TGTGCCAGCTCATCACAGGGAATGGCTGGGGCCAACGTCCTGACTTTC

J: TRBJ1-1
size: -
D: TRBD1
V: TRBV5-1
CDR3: CASSLHPGQGILATEAFF
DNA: TGCGCCAGCAGCTTGCACCCGGGACAGGGGATTTTGGCTACTGAAGCTTTCTTT

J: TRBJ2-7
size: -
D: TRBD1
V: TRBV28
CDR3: CASRTPGTGRNEQYF
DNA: TGTGCCAGCAGAACCCCCGGGACAGGGCGAAACGAGCAGTACTTC

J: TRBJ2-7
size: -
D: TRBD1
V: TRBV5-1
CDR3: CASSTYRGEQYF
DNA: TGCGCCAGCAGCACATACAGGGGCGAGCAGTACTTC

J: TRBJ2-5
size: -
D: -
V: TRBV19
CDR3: CASSITGDQETQYF
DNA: TGTGCCAGTAGTATTACAGGCGACCAAGAGACCCAGTACTTC

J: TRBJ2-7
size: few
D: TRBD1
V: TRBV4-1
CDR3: CASSQESGTDYEQYF
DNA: TGCGCCAGCAGCCAAGAATCCGGGACAGACTACGAGCAGTACTTC

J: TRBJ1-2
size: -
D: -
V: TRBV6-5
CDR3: CASSYSGGPNYGYTF
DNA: TGTGCCAGCAGTTACTCTGGGGGACCTAACTATGGCTACACCTTC

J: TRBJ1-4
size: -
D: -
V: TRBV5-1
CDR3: CASSLGGRADEKLFF
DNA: TGCGCCAGCAGCTTGGGTGGCAGGGCGGATGAAAAACTGTTTTTT

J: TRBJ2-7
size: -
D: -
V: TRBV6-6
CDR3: CASSYGIASSYEQYF
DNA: TGTGCCAGCAGTTACGGGATAGCGAGCTCCTACGAGCAGTACTTC

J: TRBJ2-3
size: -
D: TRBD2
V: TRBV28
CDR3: CASSFPAGGGPADTQYF
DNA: TGTGCCAGCAGTTTCCCCGCCGGCGGGGGGCCAGCAGATACGCAGTATTTT

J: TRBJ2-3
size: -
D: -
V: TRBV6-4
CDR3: CASSPVSAGLDTQYF
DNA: TGTGCCAGCAGTCCCGTCAGCGCGGGACTAGATACGCAGTATTTT

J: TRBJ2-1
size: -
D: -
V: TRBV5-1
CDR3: CASSSSQGSYNEQFF
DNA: TGCGCCAGCAGCTCGTCACAGGGTTCCTACAATGAGCAGTTCTTC

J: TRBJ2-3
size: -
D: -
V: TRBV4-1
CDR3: CASSARFSDGTDTQYF
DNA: TGCGCCAGCAGCGCTCGTTTTAGCGACGGCACAGATACGCAGTATTTT

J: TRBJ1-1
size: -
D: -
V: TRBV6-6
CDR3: CASLDGDMNTEAFF
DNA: TGTGCCAGCTTGGACGGGGACATGAACACTGAAGCTTTCTTT

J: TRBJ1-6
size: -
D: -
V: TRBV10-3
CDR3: CAIGGQAEDSPLHF
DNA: TGTGCCATTGGAGGGCAGGCAGAGGATTCACCCCTCCACTTT

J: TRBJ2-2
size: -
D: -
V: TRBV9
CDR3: CASSVTGWGELFF
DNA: TGTGCCAGCAGCGTAACTGGGTGGGGGGAGCTGTTTTTT

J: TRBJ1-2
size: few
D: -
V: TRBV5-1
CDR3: CASSLGGTNYGYTF
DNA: TGCGCCAGCAGCTTAGGAGGGACTAACTATGGCTACACCTTC

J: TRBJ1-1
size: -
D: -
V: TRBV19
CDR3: CASSIVLNTEAFF
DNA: TGTGCCAGTAGTATAGTTCTGAACACTGAAGCTTTCTTT

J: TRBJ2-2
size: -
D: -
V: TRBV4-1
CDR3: CASSQDDRPTGELFF
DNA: TGCGCCAGCAGCCAAGACGACAGACCCACCGGGGAGCTGTTTTTT

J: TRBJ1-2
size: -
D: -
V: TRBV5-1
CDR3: CASSLYPVDGYTF
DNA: TGCGCCAGCAGCTTGTACCCGGTGGATGGCTACACCTTC

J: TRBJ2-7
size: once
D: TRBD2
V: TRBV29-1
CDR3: CSVGTGGRHEQYF
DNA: TGCAGCGTTGGGACGGGGGGGCGCCACGAGCAGTACTTC

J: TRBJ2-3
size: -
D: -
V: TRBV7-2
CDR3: CASSLGSGTDTQYF
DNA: TGTGCCAGCAGCTTAGGGAGCGGGACAGATACGCAGTATTTT

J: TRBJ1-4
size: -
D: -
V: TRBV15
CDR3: CATSRATRVGEKLFF
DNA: TGTGCCACCAGCAGAGCCACACGGGTCGGAGAAAAACTGTTTTTT

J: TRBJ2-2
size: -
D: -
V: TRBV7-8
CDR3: CASSLLGSNTGELFF
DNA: TGTGCCAGCAGCTTATTGGGCTCGAACACCGGGGAGCTGTTTTTT

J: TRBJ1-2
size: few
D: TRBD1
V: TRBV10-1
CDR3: CASSEDRGYGYTF
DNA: TGCGCCAGCAGTGAGGACAGGGGGTATGGCTACACCTTC

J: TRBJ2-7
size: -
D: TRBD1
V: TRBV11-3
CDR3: CASSQRGQGSHEQYF
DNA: TGTGCCAGCAGCCAACGCGGACAGGGATCCCACGAGCAGTACTTC

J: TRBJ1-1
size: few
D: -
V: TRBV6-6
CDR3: CATDRQGRDTEAFF
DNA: TGTGCCACCGATCGGCAGGGGAGGGACACTGAAGCTTTCTTT

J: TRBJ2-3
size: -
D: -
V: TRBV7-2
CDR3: CASSLTILSTDTQYF
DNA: TGTGCCAGCAGCCTCACGATCCTTAGCACAGATACGCAGTATTTT

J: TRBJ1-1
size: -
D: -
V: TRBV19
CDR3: CASSNGGHEAFF
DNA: TGTGCCAGTAGTAACGGAGGACACGAAGCTTTCTTT

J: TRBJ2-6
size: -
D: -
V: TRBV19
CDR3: CASRLQGGSGANVLTF
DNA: TGTGCCAGTAGGTTGCAGGGAGGCTCTGGGGCCAACGTCCTGACTTTC

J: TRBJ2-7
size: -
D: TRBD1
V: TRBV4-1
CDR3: CASSQVQGQGYEQYF
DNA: TGCGCCAGCAGCCAAGTTCAAGGACAGGGTTACGAGCAGTACTTC

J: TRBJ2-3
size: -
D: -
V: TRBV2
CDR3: CASALRQSTDTQYF
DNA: TGTGCCAGCGCCCTCCGACAGAGCACAGATACGCAGTATTTT

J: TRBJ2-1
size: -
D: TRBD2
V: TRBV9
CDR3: CASSVEGRVYEQFF
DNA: TGTGCCAGCAGCGTAGAGGGGAGGGTCTATGAGCAGTTCTTC

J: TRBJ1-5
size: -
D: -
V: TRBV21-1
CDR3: CASSNAGTQHF
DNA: TGTGCCAGCAGCAATGCCGGGACACAACATTTT

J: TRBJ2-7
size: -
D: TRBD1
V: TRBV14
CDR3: CASSPWTGGFEQYF
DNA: TGTGCCAGCAGCCCATGGACAGGGGGGTTCGAGCAGTACTTC

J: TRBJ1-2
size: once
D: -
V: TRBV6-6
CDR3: CASPRFPSLGGYTF
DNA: TGTGCCAGTCCGCGGTTTCCTAGTTTGGGGGGCTACACCTTC

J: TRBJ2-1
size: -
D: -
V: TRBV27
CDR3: CASTTVYNEQFF
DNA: TGTGCCAGCACGACAGTATACAATGAGCAGTTCTTC

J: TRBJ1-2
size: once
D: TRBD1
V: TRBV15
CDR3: CATSRDLIGTGWFHGYTF
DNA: TGTGCCACCAGCAGAGATTTGATCGGGACAGGGTGGTTTCATGGCTACACCTTC

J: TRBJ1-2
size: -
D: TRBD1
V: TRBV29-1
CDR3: CSVDSPGQGVEGYTF
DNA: TGCAGCGTTGATTCCCCGGGACAGGGGGTGGAGGGCTACACCTTC

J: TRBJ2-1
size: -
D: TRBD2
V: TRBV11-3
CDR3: CASSSPTSGDSSYNEQFF
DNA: TGTGCCAGCAGCTCGCCGACTAGCGGGGACAGCTCCTACAATGAGCAGTTCTTC